Listed below are T cell receptor beta chains from one sample, sequenced in a study of T-cell reconstitution after alpha-beta-depleted transplantation in children. TCRdb redid the calling of the PCR reads with MiXCR, one entry per CDR3 protein. The table has a few hundred thousand distinct CDR3 sequences, nearly 10% seen once; the top ten hold about 9.4%. The sequencing used PBMCs from the stem cell graft donor, collected from the stem cell graft. These receptor sequences come from a human donor who donated a stem cell graft to a child with SCID. CDR3s include the opening cysteine and the closing phenylalanine or tryptophan. The D gene is left open where the match is weak. Some rows have no size entry. The others give once, few or many, or a class for an expanded clone.

TRBV4-1,-,few,TRBJ2-2,CASSQFAPSRQNTGELFF,TGCGCCAGCAGCCAATTTGCCCCGTCGAGGCAGAACACCGGGGAGCTGTTTTTT
TRBV12-3/TRBV12-4,TRBD1,many,TRBJ2-1,CASSPDRAAYNEQFF,TGTGCCAGCAGCCCAGACAGGGCAGCGTACAATGAGCAGTTCTTC
TRBV5-1,TRBD1,many,TRBJ2-3,CASSPTGVSTDTQYF,TGCGCCAGCAGCCCAACAGGGGTCTCCACAGATACGCAGTATTTT
TRBV5-1,-,-,TRBJ2-7,CASSPTRVIWNEQYF,TGCGCCAGCAGCCCCACCAGGGTGATATGGAACGAGCAGTACTTC
TRBV5-1,-,-,TRBJ2-1,CASSFLPPYNEQFF,TGCGCCAGCAGCTTCTTACCACCATACAATGAGCAGTTCTTC
TRBV7-9,-,few,TRBJ1-6,CASSLAGQFNSPLHF,TGTGCCAGCAGCTTAGCTGGGCAGTTTAATTCACCCCTCCACTTT
TRBV15,-,few,TRBJ2-7,CATSDQGSSEQYF,TGTGCCACCAGCGACCAGGGGAGCAGCGAGCAGTACTTC
TRBV6-5,TRBD1,-,TRBJ1-6,CASSLRTGRYNSPLHF,TGTGCCAGCAGTTTACGGACAGGGCGATATAATTCACCCCTCCACTTT
TRBV4-2,TRBD2,-,TRBJ2-3,CASSPVGTSKQTDTQYF,TGTGCCAGCAGCCCCGTCGGGACTAGCAAACAAACAGATACGCAGTATTTT
TRBV14,-,few,TRBJ1-2,CASSQGTFGYTF,TGTGCCAGCAGCCAAGGGACTTTTGGCTACACCTTC
TRBV7-9,-,many,TRBJ2-7,CASSSWGGAEEYEQYF,TGTGCCAGCAGTTCCTGGGGCGGAGCCGAGGAATACGAGCAGTACTTC
TRBV18,-,-,TRBJ1-1,CASSPIRGNTQRNTEAFF,TGTGCCAGCTCACCGATTAGGGGAAATACTCAACGGAACACTGAAGCTTTCTTT
TRBV7-9,-,-,TRBJ1-1,CASSSYAEAFF,TGTGCCAGCAGCTCCTACGCTGAAGCTTTCTTT
TRBV27,-,many,TRBJ2-7,CASSLLSPGNEQYF,TGTGCCAGCAGTTTATTGTCCCCCGGTAACGAGCAGTACTTC
TRBV4-2,TRBD2,few,TRBJ2-2,CASSQGIGLAGGPGTGELFF,TGTGCCAGCAGCCAAGGTATAGGACTAGCGGGGGGGCCTGGCACCGGGGAGCTGTTTTTT
TRBV12-5,-,few,TRBJ1-5,CASGLVSQPQHF,TGTGCTAGTGGTTTGGTTAGTCAGCCCCAGCATTTT
TRBV20-1,-,many,TRBJ2-5,CSADDSSWGETQYF,TGCAGTGCTGATGACTCGAGCTGGGGAGAGACCCAGTACTTC
TRBV6-1,TRBD1,-,TRBJ2-7,CASSKGDRGYEQYF,TGTGCCAGCAGCAAAGGGGACAGGGGCTACGAGCAGTACTTC
TRBV12-3/TRBV12-4,-,few,TRBJ1-6,CASRRTASSYNSPLHF,TGTGCCAGCAGGAGGACGGCAAGCTCCTATAATTCACCCCTCCACTTT
TRBV20-1,-,-,TRBJ1-1,CCARDPASFPNTEAFF,TGCTGTGCTAGAGATCCGGCCAGTTTCCCGAACACTGAAGCTTTCTTT
TRBV27,-,few,TRBJ2-5,CASSPHWTVQETQYF,TGTGCCAGCAGTCCCCACTGGACAGTACAAGAGACCCAGTACTTC
TRBV5-6,-,few,TRBJ1-5,CASSWGRLSNQPQHF,TGTGCCAGCAGCTGGGGACGGCTTAGCAATCAGCCCCAGCATTTT
TRBV6-2/TRBV6-3,-,few,TRBJ1-1,CASSYEEENTEAFF,TGTGCCAGCAGTTACGAGGAGGAGAACACTGAAGCTTTCTTT
TRBV7-2,-,many,TRBJ1-5,CASSLGNNQPQHF,TGTGCCAGCAGCTTAGGGAACAATCAGCCCCAGCATTTT
TRBV20-1,-,many,TRBJ2-5,CSAGGGRQETQYF,TGCAGTGCAGGGGGGGGCAGGCAAGAGACCCAGTACTTC
TRBV12-3/TRBV12-4,-,-,TRBJ1-1,CASTGRTEAFF,TGTGCCAGCACCGGTAGGACTGAAGCTTTCTTT
TRBV7-9,-,few,TRBJ2-5,CASSVLGNQETQYF,TGTGCCAGCAGCGTGTTGGGGAACCAAGAGACCCAGTACTTC
TRBV12-3/TRBV12-4,-,-,TRBJ2-3,CASSFWGGTDTQYF,TGTGCCAGCAGTTTCTGGGGGGGCACAGATACGCAGTATTTT
TRBV4-1,-,many,TRBJ2-3,CASSQVMGVNTQYF,TGCGCCAGCAGCCAGGTAATGGGCGTGAATACGCAGTATTTT
TRBV20-1,-,many,TRBJ1-3,CSANTDSSGNTIYF,TGCAGTGCCAACACGGACAGCTCTGGAAACACCATATATTTT
TRBV11-2,-,-,TRBJ2-7,CASSGPARGQYF,TGTGCCAGCAGCGGCCCAGCGCGCGGGCAGTACTTC
TRBV27,-,-,TRBJ2-1,CASSYNSYNEQFF,TGTGCCAGCAGTTATAACTCCTACAATGAGCAGTTCTTC